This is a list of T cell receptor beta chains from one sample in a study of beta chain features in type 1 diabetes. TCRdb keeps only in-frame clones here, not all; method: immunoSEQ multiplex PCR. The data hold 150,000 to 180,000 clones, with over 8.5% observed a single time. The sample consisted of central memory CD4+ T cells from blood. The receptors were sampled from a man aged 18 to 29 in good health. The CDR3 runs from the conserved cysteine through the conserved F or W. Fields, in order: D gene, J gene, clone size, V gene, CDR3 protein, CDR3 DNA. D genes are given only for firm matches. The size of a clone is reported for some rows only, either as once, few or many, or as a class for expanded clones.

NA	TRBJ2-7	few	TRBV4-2	CASSQDWVGIYEQYF	TGTGCCAGCAGCCAAGATTGGGTAGGGATCTACGAGCAGTACTTC
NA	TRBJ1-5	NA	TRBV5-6	CASSLDQASNQPQHF	TGTGCCAGCAGCTTGGATCAGGCTAGCAATCAGCCCCAGCATTTT
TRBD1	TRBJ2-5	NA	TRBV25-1	CASSPLNRGIQETQYF	TGTGCCAGCAGTCCTCTGAACAGGGGTATCCAGGAGACCCAGTACTTC
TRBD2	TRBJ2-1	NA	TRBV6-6	CASSYGLVVYNEQFF	TGTGCCAGCAGTTACGGACTAGTTGTTTACAATGAGCAGTTCTTC
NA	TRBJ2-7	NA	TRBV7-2	CASSTRGGRSYEQYF	TGTGCCAGCAGCACGCGAGGTGGCCGCTCCTACGAGCAGTACTTC
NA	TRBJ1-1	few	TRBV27	CASSPLDKKNTEAFF	TGTGCCAGCAGTCCCTTGGACAAAAAGAACACTGAAGCTTTCTTT
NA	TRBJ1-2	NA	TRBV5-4	CASSAENYGYTF	TGTGCCAGCAGCGCCGAGAACTATGGCTACACCTTC
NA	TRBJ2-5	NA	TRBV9	CASSVGGGVQTQYF	TGTGCCAGCAGCGTAGGAGGAGGGGTGCAGACCCAGTACTTC
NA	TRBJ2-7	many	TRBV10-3	CAISEATGTGSYEQYF	TGTGCCATCAGTGAGGCAACTGGCACAGGCTCCTACGAGCAGTACTTC
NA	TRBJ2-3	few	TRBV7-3	CASSIGVRVSDTQYF	TGTGCCAGCAGCATTGGAGTGAGGGTTTCAGATACGCAGTATTTT
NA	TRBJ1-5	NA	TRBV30	CAWSPYSGRGGQPQHF	TGTGCCTGGAGTCCATACTCTGGACGCGGAGGTCAGCCCCAGCATTTT
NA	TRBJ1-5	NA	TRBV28	CASTSHFSNQPQHF	TGTGCCAGCACGAGTCACTTTAGCAATCAGCCCCAGCATTTT
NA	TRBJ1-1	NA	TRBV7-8	CASSLVTGNTEAFF	TGTGCCAGCAGCTTAGTGACAGGGAACACTGAAGCTTTCTTT
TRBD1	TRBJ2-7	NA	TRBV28	CASSLPGTGASSYEQYF	TGTGCCAGCAGTTTACCCGGGACAGGGGCGAGCTCCTACGAGCAGTACTTC
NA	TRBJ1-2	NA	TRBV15	CATSRGDANYGYTF	TGTGCCACCAGCAGAGGGGACGCTAACTATGGCTACACCTTC
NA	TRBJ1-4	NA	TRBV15	CATSRAATNEKLFF	TGTGCCACCAGCAGAGCCGCAACTAATGAAAAACTGTTTTTT
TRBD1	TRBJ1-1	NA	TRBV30	CAWSVGTVLRAEAFF	TGTGCCTGGAGTGTAGGGACAGTCCTCAGGGCTGAAGCTTTCTTT
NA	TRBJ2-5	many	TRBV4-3	CASSQEVRPQETQYF	TGCGCCAGCAGCCAAGAGGTCAGACCCCAAGAGACCCAGTACTTC
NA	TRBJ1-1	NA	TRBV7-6	CASSLSGDTEAFF	TGTGCCAGCAGCTTATCTGGGGACACTGAAGCTTTCTTT
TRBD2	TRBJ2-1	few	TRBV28	CASRTGTNNEQFF	TGTGCCAGCAGGACCGGGACTAACAATGAGCAGTTCTTC
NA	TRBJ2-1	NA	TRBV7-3	CASSTDSEYNEQFF	TGTGCCAGCAGCACGGACAGTGAATACAATGAGCAGTTCTTC
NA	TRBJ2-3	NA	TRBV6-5	CASSRLGGDTDTQYF	TGTGCCAGCAGCCGTTTGGGCGGGGACACAGATACGCAGTATTTT
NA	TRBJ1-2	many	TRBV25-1	CASSESPDRLNYGYTF	TGTGCCAGCAGTGAATCCCCTGACAGGCTAAACTATGGCTACACCTTC
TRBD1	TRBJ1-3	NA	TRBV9	CASSEQGQSGNTIYF	TGTGCCAGCAGCGAGCAGGGACAGTCTGGAAACACCATATATTTT
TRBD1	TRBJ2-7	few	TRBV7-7	CASSRDRVHEQYF	TGTGCTAGCAGCCGGGACAGGGTCCACGAGCAGTACTTC
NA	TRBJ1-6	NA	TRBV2	CASMYQENSPLHF	TGTGCCAGCATGTACCAGGAGAATTCACCCCTCCACTTT
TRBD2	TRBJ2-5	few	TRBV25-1	CASTPGSGRAGQYF	TGTGCCAGCACCCCGGGTAGCGGGAGGGCCGGGCAGTACTTC
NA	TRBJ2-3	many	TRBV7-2	CASSFPSTDTQYF	TGTGCCAGCAGCTTCCCGAGCACAGATACGCAGTATTTT